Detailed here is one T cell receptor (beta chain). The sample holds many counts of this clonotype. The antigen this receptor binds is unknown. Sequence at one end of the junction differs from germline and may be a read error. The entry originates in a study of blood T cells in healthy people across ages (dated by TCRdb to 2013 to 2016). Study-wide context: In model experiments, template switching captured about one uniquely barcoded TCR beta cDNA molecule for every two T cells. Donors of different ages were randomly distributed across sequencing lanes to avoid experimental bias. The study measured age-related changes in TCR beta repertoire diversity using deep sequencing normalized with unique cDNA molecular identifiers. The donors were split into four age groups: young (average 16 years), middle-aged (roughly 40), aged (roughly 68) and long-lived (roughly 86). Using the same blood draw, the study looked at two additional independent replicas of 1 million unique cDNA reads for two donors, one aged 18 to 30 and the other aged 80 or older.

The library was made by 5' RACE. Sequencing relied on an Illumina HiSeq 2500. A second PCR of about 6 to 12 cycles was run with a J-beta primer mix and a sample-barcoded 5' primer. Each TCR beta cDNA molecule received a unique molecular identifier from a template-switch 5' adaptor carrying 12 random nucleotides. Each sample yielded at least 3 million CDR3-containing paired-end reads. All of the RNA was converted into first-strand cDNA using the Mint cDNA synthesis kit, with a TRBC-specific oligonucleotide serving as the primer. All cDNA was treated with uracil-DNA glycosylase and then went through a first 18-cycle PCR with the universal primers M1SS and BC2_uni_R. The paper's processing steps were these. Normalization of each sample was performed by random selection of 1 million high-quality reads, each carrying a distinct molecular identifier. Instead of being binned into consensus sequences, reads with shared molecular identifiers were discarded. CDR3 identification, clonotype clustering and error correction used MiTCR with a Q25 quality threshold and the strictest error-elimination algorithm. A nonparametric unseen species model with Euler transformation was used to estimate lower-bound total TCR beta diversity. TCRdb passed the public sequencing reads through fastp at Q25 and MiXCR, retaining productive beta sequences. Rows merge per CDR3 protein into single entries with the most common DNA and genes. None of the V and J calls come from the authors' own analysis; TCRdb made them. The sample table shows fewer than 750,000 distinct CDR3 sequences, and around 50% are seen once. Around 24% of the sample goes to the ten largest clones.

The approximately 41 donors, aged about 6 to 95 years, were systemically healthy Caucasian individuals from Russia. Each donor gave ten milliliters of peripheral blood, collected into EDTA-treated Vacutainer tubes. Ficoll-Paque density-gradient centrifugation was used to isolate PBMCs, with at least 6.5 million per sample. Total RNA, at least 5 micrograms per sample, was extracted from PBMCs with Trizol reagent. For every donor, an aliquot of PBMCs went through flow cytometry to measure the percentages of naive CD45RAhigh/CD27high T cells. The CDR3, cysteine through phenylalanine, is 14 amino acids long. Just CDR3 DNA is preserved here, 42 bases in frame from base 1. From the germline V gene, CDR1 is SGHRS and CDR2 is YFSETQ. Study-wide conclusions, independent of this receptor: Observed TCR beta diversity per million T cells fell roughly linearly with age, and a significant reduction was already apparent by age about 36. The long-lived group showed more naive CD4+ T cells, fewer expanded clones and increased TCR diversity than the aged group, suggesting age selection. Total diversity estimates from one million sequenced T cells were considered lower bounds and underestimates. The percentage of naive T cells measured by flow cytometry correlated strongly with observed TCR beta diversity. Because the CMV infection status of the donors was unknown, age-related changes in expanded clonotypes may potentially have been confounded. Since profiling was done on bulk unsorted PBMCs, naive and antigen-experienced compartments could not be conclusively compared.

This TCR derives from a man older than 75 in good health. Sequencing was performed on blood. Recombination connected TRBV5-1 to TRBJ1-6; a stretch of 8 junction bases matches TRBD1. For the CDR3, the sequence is CASSSGQGSSPLHF. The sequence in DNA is TGTGCCAGCAGCTCCGGACAGGGTAGTTCACCCCTCCACTTT.